Listed below are T cell receptor beta chains from one sample, sequenced in a study of beta chain features in type 1 diabetes. Sequenced by immunoSEQ multiplex PCR; TCRdb stores in-frame clones only, minus some. Of more than 350,000 clones in the sample, about an eighth were seen once. Sequencing was done on a sample of naive CD4+ T cells from blood. Source of these receptors: a young woman in good health. Both conserved end residues are part of each CDR3. Each record gives: V gene, clone size, J gene, D gene, CDR3 DNA, CDR3 protein. The D gene is left open where the match is weak. The size entry is marked missing in some rows and otherwise reads once, few, many or a size class.

TRBV7-9	few	TRBJ2-2	.	TGTGCCAGCAGCTTATGGCCCGGGGAGCTGTTTTTT	CASSLWPGELFF
TRBV6-5	few	TRBJ1-2	TRBD1	TGTGCCAGCAGTCCCGGGACAGGCTATGGCTACACCTTC	CASSPGTGYGYTF
TRBV9	few	TRBJ2-1	TRBD1	TGTGCCAGCAGCTACGACAGGGGGCCCTACAATGAGCAGTTCTTC	CASSYDRGPYNEQFF
TRBV30	few	TRBJ1-5	.	TGTGCCTGGAGTAGGGGTCTCCTTAACAATCAGCCCCAGCATTTT	CAWSRGLLNNQPQHF
TRBV7-8	.	TRBJ1-2	.	TGTGCCAGCAGCTTATTCGCGGGGACTTCGAGCGGCTACACCTTC	CASSLFAGTSSGYTF
TRBV7-2	.	TRBJ2-7	.	TGTGCCAGCAGCTTAGTGTGGGGCGGCGAGCAGTACTTC	CASSLVWGGEQYF
TRBV4-1	few	TRBJ2-7	TRBD1	TGCGCCAGCAGCCAAGAGGTAGTAGGGGGCGTAGATAAGCAGTACTTC	CASSQEVVGGVDKQYF
TRBV13	.	TRBJ2-5	.	TGTGCCAGCAGCTTAGCGAGGAGAGAGACCCAGTACTTC	CASSLARRETQYF
TRBV7-9	few	TRBJ1-4	.	TGTGCCAGCAGCTTAGGACAGAATGAAAAACTGTTTTTT	CASSLGQNEKLFF
TRBV7-2	.	TRBJ1-5	.	TGTGCCAGCAGCTTAGATGGCGTTAGCAATCAGCCCCAGCATTTT	CASSLDGVSNQPQHF
TRBV7-9	.	TRBJ1-2	TRBD1	TGTGCCAGCAGCCTAGAGGGGACAGGAAGAGGCTATGGCTACACCTTC	CASSLEGTGRGYGYTF
TRBV12-5	.	TRBJ2-3	TRBD1	TGTGCTAGTGGCACAGGGGCAGATACGCAGTATTTT	CASGTGADTQYF